The sequence of this T cell receptor (beta chain) was determined in a study of shared clonotypes between healthy human individuals. Study-wide context: CD4 naive and CD4 memory each took three plates per donor, while CD8 naive took two and CD8 memory one. Whole-study findings and limits: Donor scarcity curtailed the genetic and exposure-history diversity represented herein.

Trimming stripped 10 bases from V and 3 bases from J, with 12 bases between. Germline assignment: CDR1 MDHEN and CDR2 SYDVKM. The CDR3 is 12 residues long. This clone was picked up a small number of times. Its antigen is currently unknown. Genomic DNA (from each subset) was split evenly across several immunoSEQ plates. The data were produced by immunoSEQ multiplex PCR, yet TCRdb's version contains in-frame clones alone and is incomplete. The profile shows some 1,100,000 clones, approximately 80% of them singletons. Sequencing was done on a sample of memory CD4+ T cells from PBMCs. The sample's subset: CD45RA-negative fraction. The TCR was taken from a man aged 18 to 30 in good health. Some clones in this sample may be carry-over from other donors' samples. The V call is TRBV28, the J call TRBJ1-2; D is possibly TRBD1 (5 bases). The CDR3 here is CAILGTDYGYTF. DNA for the CDR3: TGTGCCATTTTAGGGACGGACTATGGCTACACCTTC.